This record concerns one T cell receptor beta chain sequence. These data come from a study of blood T cell repertoires in COVID-19. The table came from immunoSEQ multiplex PCR; TCRdb's copy has only in-frame clones and leaves some out. The data hold hundreds of thousands of clones, with about 83% observed a single time. The V segment lost 0 bases and the J segment 3 bases; nucleotides outside the gene matches: 2. The CDR3 runs to 14 residues. Germline V gives CDR1 MNHNY, CDR2 SVGAGI (reference sequence). The chain joins TRBV6-6 to TRBJ2-7, with 7 bases aligning to TRBD2. Sequences were obtained from PBMCs or T cells enriched from blood (not recorded which). The sequence was obtained from a woman aged 40-49 years who had recovered from COVID-19. The CDR3 spells CASSYSGGIYEQYF. The CDR3 DNA follows: TGTGCCAGCAGTTACTCGGGAGGGATCTACGAGCAGTACTTC.